This TCR beta chain was sequenced during a study of cytomegalovirus exposure and HLA in healthy donors. Concerning this clone: Its antigen is unknown.

PCR employed 60 Vbeta and 13 Jbeta primers. Clones were sequenced by immunoSEQ multiplex PCR, and TCRdb holds only the in-frame ones, with some missing. The table has some 170,000 clones, around 76% seen once; the top ten hold 1%. Findings and limits, study-wide: As a later analysis revealed, most CMV-associated TCR beta chains appeared HLA-restricted.

The CDR3 is 17 residues long. CDR1 and CDR2 (germline): MGHRA, YSYEKL. Trimming stripped 2 bases from V and 0 bases from J, with 11 bases between. The chain has TRBV4-1 and TRBJ2-6, with D perhaps matching TRBD1 (6 bases). This clonotype was obtained from a woman aged 40 to 50 in good health and CMV-seronegative. Sequencing was done on a sample of PBMCs. The CDR3 sequence is CASSQHREISGANVLTF. The CDR3 coding sequence is TGCGCCAGCAGCCAACACAGGGAAATCTCTGGGGCCAACGTCCTGACTTTC.